Below, 5 T cell receptor beta chains from the same sample are listed, as sequenced in a study of T-cell reconstitution after alpha-beta-depleted transplantation in children. Unique molecular identifiers featured in how the TCRbeta library was prepared. TCRdb fed the PCR reads into MiXCR, producing one record per CDR3 protein. Among some 490,000 distinct CDR3 sequences, around 13% were seen once, and the ten largest hold about 6%. The starting material was PBMCs from the stem cell graft donor, obtained from the stem cell graft. All receptors come from a human donor who donated a stem cell graft to a child with combined immunodeficiency.

This clonotype came up many times. The rearrangement joins TRBV12-3 or TRBV12-4 to TRBJ2-1; TRBD2 agrees at 10 bases. CDR3 length equals 15 residues. Germline trimming cut 6 bases from V and 4 bases from J; bases unmatched to any gene: 6. The CDR3 sequence is CASSLSGGHYNEQFF. CDR3 nucleotide sequence: TGTGCCAGCAGCCTTAGCGGGGGGCATTACAATGAGCAGTTCTTC.

This clonotype was observed a handful of times. The J gene is TRBJ2-7, the V gene TRBV15, with D perhaps matching TRBD1 (5 bases). Per germline, CDR1 LNHNV and CDR2 YYDKDF (reference sequence). CDR3 size: 15 residues. With 0 bases removed from V and 2 bases from J, the gap between germline ends came to 11 bases. CDR3 bases: TGTGCCACCAGCAGAGATCCGACAGTCACCTACGAGCAGTACTTC. It specifies CATSRDPTVTYEQYF.

This chain connects TRBV3-1 to TRBJ2-7; 10 positions agree with TRBD1. Germline loops: CDR1 LGHDT, CDR2 YNNKEL (reference sequence). V shed 4 bases, J shed 0 bases, and the junction held 18 bases outside the gene matches. The CDR3 runs to 20 residues. The CDR3 sequence is CASSRFRVPTGTGDSYEQYF. CDR3 nucleotides: TGTGCCAGCAGCCGCTTTCGGGTGCCGACCGGGACAGGGGACTCCTACGAGCAGTACTTC.

The V and J genes are TRBV4-2 and TRBJ2-2; D is perhaps TRBD1 or TRBD2 (5 bases each). Germline CDR1 and CDR2: LGHNA and YNFKEQ. The ends were cut back, 1 base at V and 4 bases at J, with 10 bases in the middle. The length of the CDR3 is 15 residues. CDR3 sequence (DNA): TGTGCCAGCAGCCAAGTTGGTGGGGGCACCGGGGAGCTGTTTTTT. Its translation is CASSQVGGGTGELFF.

This clonotype came up a few times. The J gene is TRBJ2-7, the V gene TRBV12-3 or TRBV12-4; 7 bases line up with TRBD1. V shed 3 bases and J 6 bases; nucleotides not matched to a gene: 8. This CDR3 has 14 amino acids. The chain's CDR3 is CASSFSGQISEQYF. CDR3 nucleotides: TGTGCCAGCAGTTTTTCGGGACAGATAAGCGAGCAGTACTTC.